This is a list of T cell receptor beta chains from one sample in a study of T cells in Graves' hyperthyroidism and ophthalmopathy. TCRdb used MiXCR to reprocess the multiplex PCR reads, holding one entry per CDR3 protein. Of about 200,000 distinct CDR3 sequences in the sample, around a sixth are singletons; the top ten hold roughly 50%. Sequenced input: blood. Receptors were obtained from a woman in her fifties or sixties with Graves' hyperthyroidism. Each CDR3 is given with its conserved first and last residue. The D gene is left open where the match is weak. Some rows mark clone size as missing; the rest say once, few, many or name a class of expanded clone.

TRBJ2-7 TRBV6-2/TRBV6-3 NA TRBD2 TGTGCCAGCTATCTAGCGGGAGGCTACGAGCAGTACTTC CASYLAGGYEQYF
TRBJ2-1 TRBV28 NA TRBD1 TGTGCCAGCAGTTTCTATGGGACAGGGGTATATGAGCAGTTCTTC CASSFYGTGVYEQFF
TRBJ2-2 TRBV10-2 NA TRBD2 TGCGCCAGCAGGGGGACTAGCGGGATCTTCACCGGGGAGCTGTTTTTT CASRGTSGIFTGELFF
TRBJ2-2 TRBV7-8 many NA TGTGCCAGCAGCCCCCGAGGGTCGGACACCGGGGAGCTGTTTTTT CASSPRGSDTGELFF
TRBJ2-1 TRBV5-1 many TRBD1 TGCGCCAGCAGCTTGGACGGGACAGCTTACTACAATGAGCAGTTCTTC CASSLDGTAYYNEQFF
TRBJ2-1 TRBV5-6 NA TRBD1 TGTGCCAGCAGCTTCTTAGGAACAGGGGGAGCCTACAATGAGCAGTTCTTC CASSFLGTGGAYNEQFF
TRBJ2-3 TRBV15 NA NA TGTGCCACCAGCAGAGACAAGGGAATCTCAGATACGCAGTATTTT CATSRDKGISDTQYF
TRBJ2-2 TRBV12-5 NA NA TGTGCTAGTGGCTGGACGGATCCCACAGGGAGGAGCACCGGGGAGCTGTTTTTT CASGWTDPTGRSTGELFF
TRBJ2-2 TRBV7-3 many NA TGTGCCAGCAGGCTACAGGGGAACACCGGGGAGCTGTTTTTT CASRLQGNTGELFF
TRBJ1-3 TRBV11-3 many NA TGTGCCAGCAGCCCCGGTATCTCTGGAAACACCATATATTTT CASSPGISGNTIYF
TRBJ2-1 TRBV20-1 once NA TGCAGTGCCCCCACGGGGGTAGGAGTGTTCTTC CSAPTGVGVFF
TRBJ2-2 TRBV9 many NA TGTGCCAGCAGCGTGCAGGCGAACACCGGGGAGCTGTTTTTT CASSVQANTGELFF
TRBJ2-3 TRBV6-5 NA NA TGTGCCAGCAGTTACACCAACTTGGCAAGGCAGTATTTT CASSYTNLARQYF
TRBJ2-3 TRBV4-1 many NA TGCGCCAGCAGCCCTGGGAGCTCAGATACGCAGTATTTT CASSPGSSDTQYF
TRBJ2-1 TRBV28 many TRBD1 TGTGCCAGCAGTCCCTGGGGGACAGGGGCATACAATGAGCAGTTCTTC CASSPWGTGAYNEQFF
TRBJ1-1 TRBV28 many TRBD1 TGTGCCAGCATCCTCCCTACAGGGGACGGCACTGAAGCTTTCTTT CASILPTGDGTEAFF
TRBJ2-7 TRBV6-2/TRBV6-3 NA NA TGTGCCAGCAGTCCCCCTGGGAGAGTAGAGACCGAGCAGTACTTC CASSPPGRVETEQYF
TRBJ1-2 TRBV5-1 NA TRBD1 TGCGCCAGCAGCGCGAGACAGGGAGGTTTCTACACCTTC CASSARQGGFYTF
TRBJ2-7 TRBV5-1 few NA TGCGCCAGCAGTCCCGAGCCGGGCGGAGCCTACGAGCAGTACTTC CASSPEPGGAYEQYF
TRBJ2-2 TRBV9 NA TRBD2 TGTGCCAGCAGCGTAGCTGGTACGGGACTAGCGATTGCCGGGGAGCTGTTTTTT CASSVAGTGLAIAGELFF
TRBJ1-2 TRBV9 NA NA TGTGCCAGCAGCGTAGTGGAGGGAGGTTATGGCTACACCTTC CASSVVEGGYGYTF
TRBJ2-7 TRBV5-5 NA TRBD2 TGTGCCAGCAGCCAAGCTGGGAGGGCCGAGCAGTACTTC CASSQAGRAEQYF
TRBJ2-3 TRBV20-1 few NA TGCAGTGCTGGGGTCTTCACAGATACGCAGTATTTT CSAGVFTDTQYF
TRBJ2-7 TRBV2 NA NA TGTGCCAGCAGACCCCGAGGGAGCTCCTACGAGCAGTACTTC CASRPRGSSYEQYF
TRBJ1-5 TRBV10-3 many NA TGTGCCATCAGTCCCGCCGATGGGGGACAGCCCCAGCATTTT CAISPADGGQPQHF